This T cell receptor (delta chain) was sequenced for a study of gamma-delta chains in newborns, infants, children (dated by TCRdb to the late 2010s). Looking at the study overall: According to the title of the study, polyclonal expansion of innate gammadelta T cells immediately after birth is driven by microbial exposure. The study investigated how microbial exposure shaped innate gammadelta T cell populations in human newborns immediately after birth.

CDR1 is given as GEAIGNYY and CDR2 as EKD, both from the germline V gene. The CDR3 starts with the cysteine, ends with the phenylalanine, and has 17 residues. The retained sequence is limited to the CDR3, 51 bases, with the frame set at the first base. The sample holds a few counts of this clone. The antigen it binds to is not known. One junction end disagrees with the germline gene, perhaps due to a read error. Sequencing relied on an Illumina MiSeq. Via CATT, TCRdb reprocessed the public reads, and rows with identical DNA were then joined. The sample contains more than 14,000 delta-chain clones, around 7% of them found a single time. About a fifth of the sample is taken by the ten largest.

Sequencing input: blood. The source is a child who was a newborn, infant or young child, either healthy, febrile or measles-vaccinated (not recorded which). Here the chain combines TRDV2 and TRDJ3; a weak D assignment points to TRDD3 (5 bases agree). The CDR3 has the sequence CACDTAEWAWDTRQVFF. At the DNA level, the sequence is TGTGCCTGTGACACCGCCGAGTGGGCCTGGGACACCCGACAGGTGTTTTTC.